This TCR beta chain was identified during a study of identifying expanded T cells in peripheral blood. Germline CDR1 and CDR2: SGHDT and YYEEEE. The V and J ends lost 4 bases and 4 bases respectively, with 12 bases between them. CDR3 size: 13 residues. Whole-study findings and limits: Approximately 2-week clone count variance significantly increased as total template count grew. Differentially abundant clones: around 1.1 between replicates, 16.4 at two to three weeks, around 20 at four.

Only in-frame clones appear in the TCRdb table, and some are missing; sequencing was by immunoSEQ multiplex PCR. The table lists approximately 92,000 clones, around 84% of them singletons. As for this clone: Antigen specificity is unknown.

The J gene is TRBJ2-7, the V gene TRBV5-6, with a weak D call TRBD2 (6 bases). Input material: blood. The source is a person aged 18 to 70 in good health. The DNA of the CDR3 is TGTGCCAGCAGCGCGGGACCCACATACGAGCAGTACTTC. Residues: CASSAGPTYEQYF.